One and the same sample provided the 29 T cell receptor beta chains below, sequenced in a study of metastatic and nonmetastatic thyroid tumors. MiXCR re-clonotyped the PCR reads for TCRdb. The table has under 20,000 clones, less than 40% seen once; the top ten hold 15% to 20%. No treatment of any kind had been given to any patient before thyroid surgery. The sequencing sample was made of tumor tissue. Receptors were obtained from a female donor with papillary thyroid cancer or a benign thyroid nodule (not recorded which). Some clones in this sample may be carry-over from other donors' samples.

This clone occurred a few times. The chain recombines TRBV6-1 with TRBJ2-3; 7 bases map to TRBD2. This CDR3 comprises 13 residues. Germline values: CDR1 MNHNS, CDR2 SASEGT. The V segment lost 7 bases and the J segment 4 bases; nucleotides outside the gene matches: 5. CDR3 loop: CASKGGFPDTQYF. The CDR3 DNA sequence: TGTGCCAGCAAGGGAGGGTTCCCAGATACGCAGTATTTT.

This clone has just a few counts. The chain uses TRBV24-1 and TRBJ2-3; tentative D call: TRBD1 (6 bases). With 4 bases removed from V and 3 bases from J, the gap between germline ends came to 13 bases. CDR3 length: 15 residues. The germline V gene has CDR1 KGHDR and CDR2 SFDVKD. CDR3 protein: CATSETGTSTDTQYF. The CDR3 coding sequence is TGTGCCACCAGTGAGACCGGGACATCTACAGATACGCAGTATTTT.

This clone was seen at least ten times. The chain carries TRBV20-1 and TRBJ1-1, with D tentatively TRBD1 (5 bases). Germline lookup yields CDR1 DFQATT and CDR2 SNEGSKA (reference sequence). The germline V and J ends were trimmed by 5 bases and 1 base, with 14 bases remaining between them. The CDR3 is made up of 14 amino acids. The CDR3 is CSASKVRANTEAFF. Here the CDR3 DNA reads TGCAGTGCTTCCAAGGTCAGGGCGAACACTGAAGCTTTCTTT.

This clone was recorded a few times. J is TRBJ1-3 and V is TRBV28, with D hard to call. Germline V gene sequence: CDR1 MDHEN, CDR2 SYDVKM. This CDR3 region has 13 residues. V was cut by 5 bases and J by 0 bases, with 5 bases left in between. The CDR3 DNA sequence: TGTGCCAGCAGTAACCCCTCTGGAAACACCATATATTTT. Amino acids: CASSNPSGNTIYF. Drawing the rest from reference TRBV28 and TRBJ1-3, the complete variable domain is DVKVTQSSRYLVKRTGEKVFLECVQDMDHENMFWYRQDPGLGLRLIYFSYDVKMKEKGDIPEGYSVSREKKERFSLILESASTNQTSMYLCASSNPSGNTIYFGEGSWLTVV.

This clone is medium-sized by share. V gene TRBV12-3 or TRBV12-4 combines with J gene TRBJ1-5; D call uncertain. V lost 1 base and J 7 bases, leaving 5 bases between the germline ends. The CDR3 is 12 amino acids. CDR3 residues: CASSLVAQPQHF. CDR3 in DNA: TGTGCCAGCAGTTTAGTTGCCCAGCCCCAGCATTTT.

By share of the sample, this clone is medium-sized (0.01 to 0.1%). The rearrangement joins TRBV12-3 or TRBV12-4 to TRBJ2-7; TRBD2 matches at 7 bases. With 4 bases clipped from V and 6 bases from J, the junction kept 3 bases outside the gene matches. The CDR3 covers 12 residues. The CDR3 protein is CASSSSSGEQYF. As DNA, the CDR3 is TGTGCCAGCAGTTCCTCTAGCGGCGAGCAGTACTTC.

As for this clone: This sample also contains other DNA sequences that code for the same CDR3. The V call is TRBV6-2 or TRBV6-3, the J call TRBJ2-3; 9 bases are a match to TRBD2. After removal of 6 bases from V and 1 base from J, the junction contained 2 bases not matched to a gene. The V gene's germline CDR1 is MNHEY and CDR2 SVGEGT. The CDR3 is 14 residues long. CDR3: CASRREGGTDTQYF. For the CDR3, the DNA is TGTGCCAGCAGGCGGGAGGGGGGCACAGATACGCAGTATTTT.

About this clone itself: At one end the junction does not follow the germline gene, possibly because of a read error. This sequence joins TRBV6-5 and TRBJ2-2; possibly TRBD1 or TRBD2 for D (6 bases each). The CDR3 covers 16 residues. Germline-derived CDR1 and CDR2 are MNHEY and SVGAGI. CDR3: CASSYSLSRGGGERFF. In DNA form, the CDR3 reads TGTGCCAGCAGTTACTCTTTGTCCAGGGGCGGCGGGGAGCGGTTTTTT.

By sample share, this clone is medium-sized. This chain joins TRBV7-8 and TRBJ1-2, with 8 nucleotides matching TRBD1. V lost 5 bases, J lost 7 bases, and 6 bases stayed unmatched. Per the germline V gene, CDR1 is SGHVS and CDR2 is FQNEAQ. This CDR3 spans 13 amino acids. The CDR3 is CASSPSDRAGYTF. CDR3 nucleotides: TGTGCCAGCAGCCCCTCGGACAGGGCTGGCTACACCTTC.

The chain has TRBV6-1 and TRBJ2-2; 9 bases agree with TRBD1. Losses at the gene ends were 6 bases for V and 7 bases for J; bases not matched to a gene: 12. Per germline, CDR1 MNHNS and CDR2 SASEGT. This CDR3 comprises 16 residues. CDR3 amino acids: CASRIGTGIVGGELFF. CDR3 coding DNA: TGTGCCAGCAGGATCGGGACAGGGATTGTTGGCGGGGAGCTGTTTTTT.

A word on this clone: Other DNA sequences in the sample encode the same CDR3. The chain uses TRBV28 and TRBJ2-7; 10 bases agree with TRBD2. The CDR3 loop spans 16 amino acids. The V segment lost 6 bases and the J segment 7 bases; nucleotides outside the gene matches: 15. Germline values: CDR1 MDHEN, CDR2 SYDVKM. The CDR3 loop is CASRGQREGPMTEQYF. The DNA of the CDR3 is TGTGCCAGCAGGGGGCAGCGGGAGGGCCCCATGACGGAGCAGTACTTC.

This chain joins TRBV5-1 and TRBJ2-7; the D gene is possibly TRBD1 (6 bases). Trimming removed 1 base at V and 4 bases at J, with 9 bases between. The CDR3 extends over 13 amino acids. The germline gives CDR1 SGHRS, CDR2 YFSETQ. CDR3 bases: TGCGCCAGCAGCTTGACAGGGTGGTACGAGCAGTACTTC. It yields the protein CASSLTGWYEQYF.

This clone turned up a few times. J is TRBJ2-1 and V is TRBV6-2 or TRBV6-3; D may be TRBD1 or TRBD2 (6 bases each). Between the trimmed V and J ends, which lost 2 bases and 6 bases, there was a span of 11 bases. The CDR3 contains 14 residues. Looked up from germline, CDR1 is MNHEY and CDR2 is SVGEGT. This CDR3 is CASSYRGGTNEQFF. The DNA of the CDR3 is TGTGCCAGCAGTTACCGAGGGGGGACCAATGAGCAGTTCTTC.

V usage is TRBV6-1 and J usage is TRBJ2-7; 9 positions agree with TRBD2. The trim removed 7 bases at V and 5 bases at J, leaving 6 bases unmatched. The germline V gene has CDR1 MNHNS and CDR2 SASEGT. The CDR3 has 13 amino acids. The CDR3 here is CASNLAGWDEQYF. CDR3 bases: TGTGCCAGCAATCTAGCGGGATGGGACGAGCAGTACTTC.

The J gene is TRBJ2-7, the V gene TRBV7-9; D possibly uses TRBD1 or TRBD2 (5 bases each). The germline V gene has CDR1 SEHNR and CDR2 FQNEAQ (reference sequence). Trimming shortened V by 0 bases and J by 6 bases, and 15 bases separated the two germline ends. The CDR3 contains 15 residues. CDR3 nucleotide sequence: TGTGCCAGCAGCTTAGCCGGGGCCAGCCGCGTCGAGCAGTACTTC. Translation: CASSLAGASRVEQYF.

In this sample, this clone turned up a few times. The V call is TRBV6-2 or TRBV6-3, the J call TRBJ2-7; 7 nucleotides line up with TRBD1. V dropped 8 bases and J dropped 3; count of bases not matched to a gene: 1. There are 11 residues in the CDR3. In germline, CDR1 is MNHEY, CDR2 SVGEGT. DNA for the CDR3: TGTGCCAGCGGGACAGACTACGAGCAGTACTTC. This gives the protein CASGTDYEQYF.

On this clone itself: A read error may produce the germline difference seen at one junction end. V gene TRBV6-1 combines with J gene TRBJ1-1; TRBD1 is a possible D gene (6 bases). This CDR3 contains 14 residues. Germline assignment: CDR1 MNHNS and CDR2 SASEGT. CDR3 DNA sequence: TGTGCCAGCATCCACCACGAGGGGGACACTGAAGCTTTCTTC. It yields the protein CASIHHEGDTEAFF.

This clone was recorded only once. The V and J genes are TRBV7-2 and TRBJ1-5; perhaps TRBD1 as D (5 bases). V lost 5 bases and J lost 7, with 18 bases in between. Germline CDR1 and CDR2: SGHTA and FQGNSA. CDR3 length equals 15 residues. The CDR3: CASSPASQGYQPQHF. Written as DNA, the CDR3 is TGTGCCAGCAGCCCGGCATCGCAGGGATACCAGCCCCAGCATTTT. The full variable domain, with the rest looked up from reference TRBV7-2 and TRBJ1-5, is GAGVSQSPSNKVTEKGKDVELRCDPISGHTALYWYRQSLGQGLEFLIYFQGNSAPDKSGLPSDRFSAERTGGSVSTLTIQRTQQEDSAVYLCASSPASQGYQPQHFGDGTRLSIL.

The chain has TRBV19 and TRBJ1-5; no firm D call. Germline V lookup: CDR1 LNHDA, CDR2 SQIVND (reference sequence). The ends were cut back, 3 bases at V and 5 bases at J, with 8 bases in the middle. The CDR3 is made up of 13 amino acids. The DNA for the CDR3 is TGTGCCAGTAGTATGATCCGGGATCAGCCCCAGCATTTT. This gives the protein CASSMIRDQPQHF.

The chain recombines TRBV20-1 with TRBJ2-3; TRBD2 matches at 8 bases. V lost 5 bases to trimming and J lost 6 bases; unmatched junction nucleotides: 16. The CDR3 runs 16 residues. Germline V gene data show CDR1 as DFQATT and CDR2 as SNEGSKA (reference sequence). CDR3 sequence reads: CSASWTSLMGRDTQYF. CDR3 nucleotide sequence: TGCAGTGCTTCCTGGACTAGCTTGATGGGCAGGGATACGCAGTATTTT.

The V and J genes are TRBV20-1 and TRBJ2-7, with TRBD1 identical over 7 bases. The germline CDR1 and CDR2 sequences are DFQATT and SNEGSKA (reference sequence). The CDR3 contains 13 residues. V shed 6 bases, J shed 6 bases, and the junction held 11 bases outside the gene matches. As DNA, the CDR3 is TGCAGTGCCCAATCGGGTCAGGGGGTCGAGCAGTACTTC. It translates to CSAQSGQGVEQYF.

This clone was found a few times. The chain employs TRBV28 and TRBJ1-6; D not resolved. Trimming shortened V by 2 bases and J by 0 bases, and 17 bases separated the two germline ends. This CDR3 has 19 residues. From germline, CDR1 is MDHEN and CDR2 SYDVKM. CDR3: CASSLITVASGSYNSPLHF. As DNA, the CDR3 is TGTGCCAGCAGTTTAATTACAGTGGCCTCCGGCTCCTATAATTCACCCCTCCACTTT.

The table lists this clone with many counts. This chain uses TRBV19 with TRBJ2-7; perhaps TRBD1 as D (5 bases). The length of the CDR3 is 12 residues. Germline CDR1 LNHDA, CDR2 SQIVND (reference sequence). Deletions cut 3 bases from V and 6 bases from J, with 9 bases between. In DNA, the CDR3 is TGTGCCAGTAGTATTAAAGGGGCCGAGCAGTACTTC. Amino acid sequence: CASSIKGAEQYF.

The chain combines TRBV2 with TRBJ2-7, with TRBD2 matching over 15 bases. This CDR3 spans 14 amino acids. The germline V gene encodes CDR1 SNHLY and CDR2 FYNNEI. V lost 8 bases, J lost 5 bases, and 4 bases stayed unmatched. CDR3 protein: CASRGLAGGNEQYF. The CDR3, as DNA: TGTGCCAGCCGTGGACTAGCGGGAGGGAACGAGCAGTACTTC.

The rearrangement links TRBV20-1 to TRBJ2-7; 11 bases align to TRBD1. V shed 6 bases and J 4 bases; nucleotides not matched to a gene: 8. The CDR3 has 14 residues. Per germline, CDR1 DFQATT and CDR2 SNEGSKA (reference sequence). The CDR3 region is CSATPGQGVYEQYF. The CDR3 DNA is TGCAGTGCCACGCCGGGACAGGGGGTGTACGAGCAGTACTTC.

This chain connects TRBV10-3 to TRBJ2-7, with 7 bases matching TRBD2. This CDR3 spans 13 amino acids. V was clipped by 5 bases and J by 4 bases; unmatched bases: 5. The germline V gene encodes CDR1 ENHRY and CDR2 SYGVKD. In DNA, the CDR3 is TGTGCCATCAGTACCCGACTAGCTTACGAGCAGTACTTC. This gives the protein CAISTRLAYEQYF.

In its sample, this clone was seen a few times. V is TRBV6-2 or TRBV6-3 and J is TRBJ2-7; D not resolved. The CDR3 contains 13 residues. Trimming took 2 bases from V and 4 from J, leaving 9 bases between them. In germline, CDR1 is MNHEY, CDR2 SVGEGT. The CDR3 coding sequence is TGTGCCAGCAGTTACGCGCAGCCATACGAGCAGTACTTC. This sequence encodes CASSYAQPYEQYF.

This clone showed up many times. An end of the junction does not agree with germline; a read error may underlie this. This CDR3 is also generated by other DNA sequences in the sample. J is TRBJ2-2 and V is TRBV5-5; TRBD1 or TRBD2 may be the D gene (5 bases each). Germline CDR1 SGHKS, CDR2 YYEKEE (reference sequence). CDR3 length: 14 amino acids. The CDR3: CASSFWQDTGEQFF. The CDR3 DNA is TGTGCCAGCAGCTTTTGGCAGGACACCGGGGAGCAGTTTTTT. Supplemented by reference TRBV5-5 and TRBJ2-2, the full variable domain reads DAGVTQSPTHLIKTRGQQVTLRCSPISGHKSVSWYQQVLGQGPQFIFQYYEKEERGRGNFPDRFSARQFPNYSSELNVNALLLGDSALYLCASSFWQDTGEQFFGEGSRLTVL.

On this clone itself: The junction shows a germline mismatch at one end, possibly a read error. This sequence joins TRBV2 and TRBJ1-2, with TRBD1 identical over 9 bases. This CDR3 contains 14 residues. Germline V CDR1 and CDR2: SNHLY, FYNNEI. The CDR3 sequence is CASKGGTGQGSLLF. The CDR3 DNA reads TGTGCCAGCAAAGGGGGGACGGGACAGGGTAGTTTGCTCTTC.